This TCR beta chain is drawn from a study of shared T cell receptors in the human thymus. This table comes from immunoSEQ multiplex PCR, and its TCRdb copy is limited to in-frame clones, with some not included. The data hold 500,000 to 750,000 clones, with over 75% observed a single time. The V end lost 1 base, the J end lost 0 bases, and 4 bases lay between the germline ends. The germline V gene has CDR1 SGHNT and CDR2 YYREEE (reference sequence). This CDR3 comprises 13 residues. These data are also associated with another study on human thymus T cells. From that paper: Thymic samples were excised during corrective heart operations.

The receptor was isolated from a boy younger than two with a congenital heart defect. This chain links TRBV5-4 with TRBJ1-2; no clear D gene. Material: thymocytes. The CDR3 loop is CASSLRANYGYTF. The CDR3 DNA sequence: TGTGCCAGCAGCTTGCGCGCTAACTATGGCTACACCTTC.